Listed here is a single T cell receptor (beta chain). Its recognized antigen is unknown. Base qualities are not at hand, and no much larger clone is one base apart. The TCR beta CDR3 regions were amplified from the RNA transcripts. The first round of RT-PCR for the TCR CDR3 was performed with the HTBI primer set and the Qiagen OneStep RT-PCR kit. The libraries were constructed in a second round of multiplex PCR and then size-selected and purified. Libraries were sequenced paired-end with 100 bp reads on an Illumina HiSeq2000. Regarding the original processing steps: SOAPnuke was used to process the raw data, with reads discarded if the reads contained adapters or uncalled bases, had a mean Phred below 15, or lacked an exact constant-primer or identifier match. COPE v1.2.5 was used to merge high-quality paired reads, and clonotypes were defined as unique nucleotide sequences. MiTCR v1.1 was used to align the clonotypes against IMGT TRBV, TRBD and TRBJ reference segments. Only V-J combinations with frequency above 0.0001, covering about 99% of repertoires, were analysed. The TCS score was defined as the ratio of F50 (clonal expansion) to E x V (chaos), calculated using BLOSUM62-based TCRdist between CDR3 peptides within each V-J. Welch's t-statistics and random forest reduced 500 to 650 V-J features to 13, which were used in a naive Bayes classifier (R e1071). Clones were called with MiXCR by TCRdb after fastp trimmed the public reads at Q25, and only in-frame beta chains were retained. Rows are combined by CDR3 protein, so each entry shows the most common genes and DNA. TCRdb, rather than the study authors, made the V and J calls. The sample table records 500,000 to 650,000 distinct CDR3 sequences; more than 12% of these occur just once. The ten biggest clones cover around 13% of the sample.

Trimming accounts for 3 bases at V and 9 bases at J, while the number of junction bases matched to no gene is 2. The CDR3 holds 12 amino acids from the cysteine to the phenylalanine. Here the CDR3 DNA is all that survives: 36 bases in frame from base 1. In the germline V gene (reference sequence), CDR1 corresponds to MNHEY and CDR2 to SMNVEV. This specimen belongs to a study of T cells in Graves' hyperthyroidism and ophthalmopathy (dated by TCRdb to between 2018 and 2020). In the study overall: Peripheral blood was sampled at the time of initial diagnosis, prior to any treatment. To identify distinguishing TCR V-J signatures, a discovery cohort of about a hundred patients was used, comprising approximately 40 with Graves' ophthalmopathy and around 57 with stable Graves' hyperthyroidism. Prospective prediction of ophthalmopathy was tested in an independent validation cohort consisting of roughly 20 hyperthyroidism patients and over 15 patients who later progressed to ophthalmopathy. The 100 discovery patients were randomly split 7:3 into training and test sets. In addition, the study compared T-cell repertoires in thyroid tissue and in blood from roughly six Graves' hyperthyroidism patients. After sampling, hyperthyroidism patients received methimazole starting at 30 mg daily, and ophthalmopathy patients received high-dose intravenous methylprednisolone. According to the paper, TCR Vbeta CDR3 sequencing was carried out on approximately 140 peripheral blood samples, which came from under 50 ophthalmopathy, some 73 hyperthyroidism and approximately 17 progressor patients.

Study-level results and caveats: In validation, the model predicted progression to ophthalmopathy a median of 6.5 months before onset, with approximately 70% sensitivity and about 72% specificity. A 13 V-J signature model separated ophthalmopathy from stable hyperthyroidism, with over 85% sensitivity and 81.08% specificity in cross-validation and 80%/75% in testing. No statistical method was used to fix the sample size in advance, and group allocation was not hidden from the investigators. Most expanded thyroid clonotypes (frequency above 0.001) were also detected in blood, suggesting blood repertoires may reflect thyroid immune responses.

Ophthalmopathy patients had moderately to severely active disease, with a Clinical Activity Score of 3 or more, a NOSPECS grade of 4 or more, and a disease duration of less than 3 months. The study excluded patients with uncontrolled infections, other autoimmune diseases, pregnancy or lactation. Clinical symptoms, serum thyroxine and TRAb, thyroid ultrasound, and orbital computed tomography formed the basis for the diagnoses. PBMCs were separated from roughly 9.3 ml of fresh peripheral blood using Ficoll-Paque density gradient centrifugation. Total RNA was extracted using Trizol reagent, and RNA quality was assessed on an Agilent 2100 Bioanalyzer.

The chain is assembled from TRBV27 and TRBJ2-7, with 10 central nucleotides matching TRBD2. The sequenced sample was blood. This TCR was recovered from a woman aged 45-59 years with Graves' ophthalmopathy. The CDR3 region: CASSFTSGVQYF. The nucleotide sequence reads as follows: TGTGCCAGCAGTTTTACTAGCGGGGTGCAGTACTTC.